The 24 T cell receptor beta chains listed next were all sequenced from one sample in a study of OX40 agonist ivuxolimab in advanced cancers. Sequencing was performed with immunoSEQ multiplex PCR; in TCRdb, only in-frame clones are kept and a portion is missing. The sample includes 20,000 to 25,000 clones, 75% to 90% of them seen just once. The source was CD4+ or CD8+ T cells sorted from blood, collected in a trial of the OX40 agonist ivuxolimab. The receptors here all came from an adult with an advanced solid tumor such as melanoma, head and neck, liver or kidney cancer.

The V and J genes are TRBV27 and TRBJ1-1; D not resolved. The V gene's germline CDR1 is MNHEY and CDR2 SMNVEV (reference sequence). V was shortened by 5 bases and J by 3 bases, with 10 bases between the two germline ends. CDR3 size: 13 residues. Written as DNA, the CDR3 is TGTGCCAGCAGTCGAGGGCAGCACACTGAAGCTTTCTTT. Protein product: CASSRGQHTEAFF.

This chain links TRBV11-2 with TRBJ2-1, with 9 positions matching TRBD2. The length of the CDR3 is 15 residues. Germline CDR1 SGHAT, CDR2 FQNNGV. With V trimmed by 6 bases and J by 7 bases, 10 bases remained unmatched. The CDR3: CASRPQGSGRNEQFF. DNA for the CDR3: TGTGCCAGCAGGCCGCAAGGTAGCGGGAGAAATGAGCAGTTCTTC.

This rearrangement joins TRBV6-4 to TRBJ2-3; TRBD2 aligns across 9 bases. Germline assignment: CDR1 MRHNA and CDR2 SNTAGT. Germline trimming cut 3 bases from V and 4 bases from J; bases unmatched to any gene: 5. The CDR3 runs to 15 residues. The CDR3 DNA reads TGTGCCAGCAGTGAGGCGGGAGGGCCGGCAGATACGCAGTATTTT. It codes for CASSEAGGPADTQYF.

The V gene is TRBV30, the J gene TRBJ1-1; 10 nucleotides line up with TRBD1. CDR1 and CDR2 from the germline V gene are GTSNPN and SVGIG (reference sequence). V lost 0 bases to trimming and J lost 12 bases; unmatched junction nucleotides: 7. The CDR3 runs 13 residues. The CDR3 nucleotides read TGTGCCTGGAGTGTAGGGACAGGGGACTGGTCTTTCTTT. The encoded protein is CAWSVGTGDWSFF.

As to this clone: No DNA is shown, since the ends of the CDR3 on it are uncertain; the CDR3 is the one TCRdb lists. This sequence joins TRBV7-6 and TRBJ2-7; TRBD2, the table's D call, was not compared with the DNA. The CDR3 is 16 residues long, counting both termini. CDR1 and CDR2 (germline): SGHVS, FNYEAQ. CDR3 region: CASSLPFGPGRAEQYF.

The CDR3 sequence is CATSRGPNTGELFF. CDR3 nucleotide sequence: TGTGCCACCAGCAGAGGACCGAACACCGGGGAGCTGTTTTTT. The V and J genes are TRBV15 and TRBJ2-2, with D uncertain. The CDR3 extends over 14 amino acids. Germline CDR1 reads LNHNV; CDR2 reads YYDKDF (reference sequence). V lost 1 base to trimming and J lost 0 bases, with 3 bases between them. Based on the CDR3 plus reference TRBV15 and TRBJ2-2, the full variable domain is DAMVIQNPRYQVTQFGKPVTLSCSQTLNHNVMYWYQQKSSQAPKLLFHYYDKDFNNEADTPDNFQSRRPNTSFCFLDIRSPGLGDTAMYLCATSRGPNTGELFFGEGSRLTVL.

The chain has TRBV6-4 and TRBJ2-2, with unresolved D. This CDR3 region has 16 residues. V gave up 0 bases and J gave up 6 bases, with 14 bases separating them. Germline CDR1 is MRHNA and CDR2 is SNTAGT. As DNA, the CDR3 is TGTGCCAGCAGTGACTCGATTACTCCGAGCCCCGGGGAGCTGTTTTTT. It is translated as CASSDSITPSPGELFF.

The chain carries TRBV5-1 and TRBJ1-5; D uncertain. Germline CDR1 and CDR2: SGHRS and YFSETQ. Trimming took 0 bases from V and 0 from J, leaving 7 bases between them. This CDR3 contains 15 residues. The CDR3 bases are TGCGCCAGCAGCTTGGGGGTGGGTAGCAATCAGCCCCAGCATTTT. Translated, it gives CASSLGVGSNQPQHF.

This clone was observed once. V gene TRBV10-1 combines with J gene TRBJ2-7; D not resolved. CDR1 is WNHNN and CDR2 is SYGVQD in the germline V gene (reference sequence). V was cut by 7 bases and J by 3 bases, with 13 bases left in between. The length of the CDR3 is 13 residues. The CDR3: CASTTLPLYEQYF. Written as DNA, the CDR3 is TGCGCCAGCACCACTCTACCCCTCTACGAGCAGTACTTC.

Concerning this clone itself: At one of its ends the junction is not consistent with the germline gene, which may arise from a read error. This chain links TRBV7-7 with TRBJ2-1, with 10 bases aligning to TRBD2. The CDR3 contains 16 residues. Germline V gene data show CDR1 as SSHAT and CDR2 as FNYEAQ (reference sequence). The CDR3, as DNA: TGTGCTAGCAGCTTAAGTCCTAGCGGGAGTTCCGATGAGCAGTTCTTC. Amino acid sequence: CASSLSPSGSSDEQFF.

This chain links TRBV7-3 with TRBJ1-1, with D possibly being TRBD1 (5 bases). The CDR3 is 14 amino acids. Germline assignment: CDR1 SGHTA and CDR2 FQGTGA. The V and J ends lost 5 bases and 5 bases respectively, with 15 bases between them. The CDR3 loop is CASSPGGGITEAFF. In DNA, the CDR3 is TGTGCCAGCAGCCCCGGGGGGGGGATAACTGAAGCTTTCTTT.

V gene TRBV13 combines with J gene TRBJ2-5; 7 bases are shared with TRBD2. The trim removed 3 bases at V and 3 bases at J, leaving 16 bases unmatched. The CDR3 is 18 amino acids. CDR1 PRHDT and CDR2 FYEKMQ come from the germline V gene (reference sequence). DNA of the CDR3: TGTGCCAGCAGCTTGAGGATAGTGGGGGGGTATTTCGAAGAGACCCAGTACTTC. Translated, it gives CASSLRIVGGYFEETQYF.

This sequence joins TRBV7-6 and TRBJ2-7, with D possibly matching TRBD2 (5 bases). CDR3 length equals 13 residues. V lost 5 bases to trimming and J lost 4 bases, with 12 bases between them. Germline lookup yields CDR1 SGHVS and CDR2 FNYEAQ. The CDR3 sequence is CASSQTREYEQYF. In DNA, the CDR3 is TGTGCCAGCAGCCAGACGAGGGAGTACGAGCAGTACTTC. Full variable domain (outside the CDR3, taken from reference TRBV7-6 and TRBJ2-7): GAGVSQSPRYKVTKRGQDVALRCDPISGHVSLYWYRQALGQGPEFLTYFNYEAQQDKSGLPNDRFSAERPEGSISTLTIQRTEQRDSAMYRCASSQTREYEQYFGPGTRLTVT.

The V call is TRBV5-6, the J call TRBJ2-2, with D tentatively TRBD2 (6 bases). This CDR3 contains 17 residues. Germline V gives CDR1 SGHDT, CDR2 YYEEEE. V gave up 0 bases and J gave up 2 bases, with 14 bases separating them. In nucleotides, the CDR3 is TGTGCCAGCAGCTTGGGTCGGGTAGCGGCTAACACCGGGGAGCTGTTTTTT. It specifies CASSLGRVAANTGELFF.

The chain joins TRBV29-1 to TRBJ2-5; TRBD2 aligns across 8 bases. Germline V CDR1 and CDR2: SQVTM, ANQGSEA. This CDR3 is built from 15 residues. J lost 1 base, V lost 0 bases, and 4 bases had no gene match. In DNA, the CDR3 is TGCAGCGTTGAAGATCGGGGGGGCTTCCAAGAGACCCAGTACTTC. This gives the protein CSVEDRGGFQETQYF.

The chain recombines TRBV6-4 with TRBJ2-3; 8 nucleotides line up with TRBD2. Germline assignment: CDR1 MRHNA and CDR2 SNTAGT. CDR3 size: 16 residues. V lost 0 bases, J lost 0 bases, and 2 bases stayed unmatched. The CDR3 sequence is CASSDSAGGSTDTQYF. The CDR3 coding sequence is TGTGCCAGCAGTGACTCGGCGGGAGGTAGCACAGATACGCAGTATTTT.

The chain couples TRBV6-4 to TRBJ2-2, with unresolved D. The germline V gene encodes CDR1 MRHNA and CDR2 SNTAGT. This CDR3 spans 15 amino acids. V was shortened by 0 bases and J by 4 bases, with 9 bases between the two germline ends. CDR3 coding DNA: TGTGCCAGCAGTGACTCGCGGTTTTCCACCGGGGAGCTGTTTTTT. Translation gives CASSDSRFSTGELFF.

This clone was found a few times. The genes are TRBV21-1 and TRBJ2-4; the table gives TRBD2 as D, unverified against the DNA. TRBV21-1 is noted as a pseudogene. This CDR3 is 20 amino acids long. The CDR3 sequence: CASSKTSGRDDRAPKNIQYF. CDR3 sequence (DNA): TGTGCCAGCAGCAAAACTAGCGGGAGGGATGACCGAGCACCCAAAAACATTCAGTACTTC.

This clone has more than one count but fewer than ten. The rearrangement joins TRBV6-4 to TRBJ2-5; perhaps TRBD1 as D (5 bases). Germline loops: CDR1 MRHNA, CDR2 SNTAGT. Trimming pared 2 bases from V and 4 bases from J, leaving 11 bases between. This CDR3 is 14 amino acids long. Here the CDR3 reads CASSDGANPETQYF. For the CDR3, the DNA is TGTGCCAGCAGTGACGGGGCAAACCCAGAGACCCAGTACTTC.

This chain links TRBV4-1 with TRBJ2-1, with 7 bases lining up with TRBD2. The CDR3 is 15 amino acids. From germline, CDR1 is MGHRA and CDR2 YSYEKL. The trim removed 1 base at V and 7 bases at J, leaving 7 bases unmatched. The DNA of the CDR3 is TGCGCCAGCAGCCAAGGGCTAGCGGAGGGGAATGAGCAGTTCTTC. Its protein product is CASSQGLAEGNEQFF.

The chain links TRBV20-1 to TRBJ2-1; D possibly corresponds to TRBD2 (5 bases). This CDR3 contains 11 residues. V gave up 6 bases and J gave up 4 bases, with 7 bases separating them. Germline values: CDR1 DFQATT, CDR2 SNEGSKA (reference sequence). Here the CDR3 DNA reads TGCAGTGCGGACTTATACAATGAGCAGTTCTTC. Encoded protein: CSADLYNEQFF.

The chain carries TRBV6-1 and TRBJ2-5; D unresolved. V dropped 3 bases and J dropped 5 bases, with 13 bases sitting between them. The germline gives CDR1 MNHNS, CDR2 SASEGT. The CDR3 contains 14 residues. CDR3 loop: CASSEAFRWETQYF. The CDR3 nucleotides are TGTGCCAGCAGTGAGGCGTTTCGTTGGGAGACCCAGTACTTC.

The rearrangement joins TRBV28 to TRBJ1-5; D unclear. Trimming took off 6 bases at V and 2 bases at J, with 23 bases between the two ends. The CDR3 has 18 residues. CDR1 is MDHEN and CDR2 is SYDVKM in the germline V gene. The CDR3 reads CASRTEREGFVRNQPQHF. CDR3 sequence (DNA): TGTGCCAGCAGAACAGAAAGGGAGGGTTTCGTCCGCAATCAGCCCCAGCATTTT.

This clone has a single count. This chain connects TRBV5-4 to TRBJ2-3; the match to TRBD2 covers 8 bases. CDR1 is SGHNT and CDR2 is YYREEE in the germline V gene (reference sequence). The CDR3 is 15 amino acids. The junction had 6 bases not matched to a gene; V was cut back by 4 bases and J by 2 bases. The CDR3 sequence: CASSVTSELTDTQYF. The DNA for the CDR3 is TGTGCCAGCAGCGTGACTAGCGAACTCACAGATACGCAGTATTTT.